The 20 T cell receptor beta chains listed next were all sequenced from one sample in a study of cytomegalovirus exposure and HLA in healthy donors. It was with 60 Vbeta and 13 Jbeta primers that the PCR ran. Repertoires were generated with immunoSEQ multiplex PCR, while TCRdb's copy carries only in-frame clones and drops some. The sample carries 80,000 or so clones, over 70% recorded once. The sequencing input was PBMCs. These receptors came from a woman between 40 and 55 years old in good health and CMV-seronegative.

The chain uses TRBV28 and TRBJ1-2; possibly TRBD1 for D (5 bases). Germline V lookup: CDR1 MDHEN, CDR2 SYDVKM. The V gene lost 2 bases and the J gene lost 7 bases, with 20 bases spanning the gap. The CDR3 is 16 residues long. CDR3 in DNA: TGTGCCAGCAGTTTAAATTCGGGGGTGGAATATCGTGGCTACACCTTC. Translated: CASSLNSGVEYRGYTF.

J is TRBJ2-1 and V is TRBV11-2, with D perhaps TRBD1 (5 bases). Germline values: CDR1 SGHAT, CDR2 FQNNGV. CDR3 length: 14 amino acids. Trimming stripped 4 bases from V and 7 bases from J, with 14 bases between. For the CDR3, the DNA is TGTGCCAGCAGCTCAGAGGTACAGGTAAATGAGCAGTTCTTC. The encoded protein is CASSSEVQVNEQFF.

The CDR3 bases are TGTGCCAGCAGTTTTCGGACAGCAACTAATGAAAAACTGTTTTTT. This sequence encodes CASSFRTATNEKLFF. This sequence joins TRBV28 and TRBJ1-4; maybe TRBD1 (6 bases). V shed 3 bases and J shed 0 bases, with 8 bases lying between them. The CDR3 contains 15 residues. Germline CDR1 and CDR2: MDHEN and SYDVKM.

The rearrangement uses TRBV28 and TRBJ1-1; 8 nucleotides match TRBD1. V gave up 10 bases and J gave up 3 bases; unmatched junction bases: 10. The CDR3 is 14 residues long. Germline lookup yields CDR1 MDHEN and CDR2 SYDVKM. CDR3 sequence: CATGKQGVDTEAFF. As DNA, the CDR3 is TGTGCCACCGGGAAACAGGGGGTAGACACTGAAGCTTTCTTT.

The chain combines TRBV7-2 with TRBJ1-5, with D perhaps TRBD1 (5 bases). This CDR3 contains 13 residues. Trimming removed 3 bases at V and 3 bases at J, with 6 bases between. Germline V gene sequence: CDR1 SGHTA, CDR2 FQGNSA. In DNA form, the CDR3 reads TGTGCCAGCAGCTTGGGGCTCAATCAGCCCCAGCATTTT. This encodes CASSLGLNQPQHF.

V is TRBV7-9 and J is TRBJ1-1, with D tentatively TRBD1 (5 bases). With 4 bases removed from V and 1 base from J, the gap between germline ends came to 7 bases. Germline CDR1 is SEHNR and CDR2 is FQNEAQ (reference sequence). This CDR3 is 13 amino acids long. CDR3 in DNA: TGTGCCAGCAGCTCGACAGAGAACACTGAAGCTTTCTTT. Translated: CASSSTENTEAFF.

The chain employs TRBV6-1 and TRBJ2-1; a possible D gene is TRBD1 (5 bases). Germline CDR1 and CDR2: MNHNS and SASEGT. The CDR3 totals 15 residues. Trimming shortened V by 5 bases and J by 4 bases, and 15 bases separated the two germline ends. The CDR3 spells CASSTTGDLYNEQFF. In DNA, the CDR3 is TGTGCCAGCAGTACAACAGGTGACCTATACAATGAGCAGTTCTTC.

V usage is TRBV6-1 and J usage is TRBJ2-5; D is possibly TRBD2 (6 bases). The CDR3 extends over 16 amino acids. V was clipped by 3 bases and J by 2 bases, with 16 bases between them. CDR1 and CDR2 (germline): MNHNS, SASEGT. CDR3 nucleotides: TGTGCCAGCAGTGAGTTTGAAGGGAGGTTGCAAGAGACCCAGTACTTC. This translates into CASSEFEGRLQETQYF.

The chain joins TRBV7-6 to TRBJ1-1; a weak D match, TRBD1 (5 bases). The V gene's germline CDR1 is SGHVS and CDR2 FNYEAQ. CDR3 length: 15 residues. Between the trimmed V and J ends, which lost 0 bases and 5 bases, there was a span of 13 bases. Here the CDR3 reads CASSLAIGVGTEAFF. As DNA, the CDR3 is TGTGCCAGCAGCTTAGCGATAGGGGTAGGAACTGAAGCTTTCTTT.

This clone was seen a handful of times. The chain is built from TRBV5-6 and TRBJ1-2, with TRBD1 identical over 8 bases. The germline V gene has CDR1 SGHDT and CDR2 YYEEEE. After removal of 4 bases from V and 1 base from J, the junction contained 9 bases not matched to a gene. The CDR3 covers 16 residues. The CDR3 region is CASSHPPGQVNYGYTF. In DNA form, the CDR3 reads TGTGCCAGCAGCCACCCCCCGGGACAGGTTAACTATGGCTACACCTTC.

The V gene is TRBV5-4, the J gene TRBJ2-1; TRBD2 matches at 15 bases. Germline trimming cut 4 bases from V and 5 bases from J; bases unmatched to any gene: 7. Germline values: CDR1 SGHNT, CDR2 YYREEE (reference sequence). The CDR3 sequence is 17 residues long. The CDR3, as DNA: TGTGCCAGCAGCGCGGGACTAGCGGGAGGTTTCAACAATGAGCAGTTCTTC. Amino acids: CASSAGLAGGFNNEQFF.

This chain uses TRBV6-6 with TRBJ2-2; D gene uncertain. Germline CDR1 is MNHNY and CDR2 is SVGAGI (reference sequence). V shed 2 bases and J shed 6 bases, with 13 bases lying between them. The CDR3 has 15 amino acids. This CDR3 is CASSYPREAPGELFF. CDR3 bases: TGTGCCAGCAGTTACCCCAGAGAGGCGCCCGGGGAGCTGTTTTTT.

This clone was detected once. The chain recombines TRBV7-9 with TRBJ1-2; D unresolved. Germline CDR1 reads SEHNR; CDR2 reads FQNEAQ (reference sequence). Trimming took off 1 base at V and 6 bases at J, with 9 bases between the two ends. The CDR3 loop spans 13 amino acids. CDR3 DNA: TGTGCCAGCAGCTTAGTTACCGGGAATGGCTACACCTTC. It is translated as CASSLVTGNGYTF.

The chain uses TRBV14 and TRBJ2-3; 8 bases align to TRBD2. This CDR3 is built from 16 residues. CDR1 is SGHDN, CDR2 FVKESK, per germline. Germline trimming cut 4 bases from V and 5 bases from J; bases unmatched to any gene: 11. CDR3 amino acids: CASSPWGLVEQDTQYF. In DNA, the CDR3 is TGTGCCAGCAGCCCTTGGGGACTAGTGGAACAAGATACGCAGTATTTT. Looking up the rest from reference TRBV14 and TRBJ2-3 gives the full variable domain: EAGVTQFPSHSVIEKGQTVTLRCDPISGHDNLYWYRRVMGKEIKFLLHFVKESKQDESGMPNNRFLAERTGGTYSTLKVQPAELEDSGVYFCASSPWGLVEQDTQYFGPGTRLTVL.

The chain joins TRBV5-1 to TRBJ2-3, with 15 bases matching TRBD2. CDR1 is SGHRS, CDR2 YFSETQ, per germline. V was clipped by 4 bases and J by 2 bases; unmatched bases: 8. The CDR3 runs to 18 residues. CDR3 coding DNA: TGCGCCAGCAGCCATAACGGACTAGCGGGAGGGTACACAGATACGCAGTATTTT. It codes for CASSHNGLAGGYTDTQYF. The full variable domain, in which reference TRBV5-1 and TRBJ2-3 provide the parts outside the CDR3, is KAGVTQTPRYLIKTRGQQVTLSCSPISGHRSVSWYQQTPGQGLQFLFEYFSETQRNKGNFPGRFSGRQFSNSRSEMNVSTLELGDSALYLCASSHNGLAGGYTDTQYFGPGTRLTVL.

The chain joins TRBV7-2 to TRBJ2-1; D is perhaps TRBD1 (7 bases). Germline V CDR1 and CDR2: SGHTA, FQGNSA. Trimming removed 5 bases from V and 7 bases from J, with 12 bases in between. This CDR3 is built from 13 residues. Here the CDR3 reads CASSRQGGNEQFF. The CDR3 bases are TGTGCCAGCAGCCGACAGGGAGGTAATGAGCAGTTCTTC.

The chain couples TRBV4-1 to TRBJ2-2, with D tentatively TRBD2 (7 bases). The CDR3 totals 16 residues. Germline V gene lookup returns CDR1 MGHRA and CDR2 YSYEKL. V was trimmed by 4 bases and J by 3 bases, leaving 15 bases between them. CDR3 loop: CASSPGLPGDTGELFF. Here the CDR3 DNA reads TGCGCCAGCAGCCCGGGACTACCAGGGGACACCGGGGAGCTGTTTTTT.

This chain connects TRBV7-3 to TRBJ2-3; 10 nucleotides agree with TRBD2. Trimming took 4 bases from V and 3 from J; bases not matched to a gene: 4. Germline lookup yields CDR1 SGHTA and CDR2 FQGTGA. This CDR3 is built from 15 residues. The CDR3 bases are TGTGCCAGCAGCTCCACGACTAGCGGGACAGATACGCAGTATTTT. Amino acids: CASSSTTSGTDTQYF.

In DNA, the CDR3 is TGTGCCAGCAGCCTAACCGGGACTAGCGGGAGTAGGCAAGAGACCCAGTACTTC. Protein product: CASSLTGTSGSRQETQYF. The rearrangement links TRBV7-9 to TRBJ2-5; TRBD2 aligns across 14 bases. Germline values: CDR1 SEHNR, CDR2 FQNEAQ (reference sequence). Unmatched junction bases numbered 10, after V lost 5 bases and J lost 2 bases. The CDR3 extends over 18 amino acids.

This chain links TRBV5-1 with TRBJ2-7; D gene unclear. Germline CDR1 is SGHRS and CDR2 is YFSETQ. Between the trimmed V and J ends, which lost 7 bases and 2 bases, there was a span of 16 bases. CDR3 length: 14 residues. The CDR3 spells CASEEGSGAYEQYF. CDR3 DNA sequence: TGCGCCAGCGAGGAAGGCAGTGGAGCCTACGAGCAGTACTTC. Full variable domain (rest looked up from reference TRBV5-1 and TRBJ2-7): KAGVTQTPRYLIKTRGQQVTLSCSPISGHRSVSWYQQTPGQGLQFLFEYFSETQRNKGNFPGRFSGRQFSNSRSEMNVSTLELGDSALYLCASEEGSGAYEQYFGPGTRLTVT.